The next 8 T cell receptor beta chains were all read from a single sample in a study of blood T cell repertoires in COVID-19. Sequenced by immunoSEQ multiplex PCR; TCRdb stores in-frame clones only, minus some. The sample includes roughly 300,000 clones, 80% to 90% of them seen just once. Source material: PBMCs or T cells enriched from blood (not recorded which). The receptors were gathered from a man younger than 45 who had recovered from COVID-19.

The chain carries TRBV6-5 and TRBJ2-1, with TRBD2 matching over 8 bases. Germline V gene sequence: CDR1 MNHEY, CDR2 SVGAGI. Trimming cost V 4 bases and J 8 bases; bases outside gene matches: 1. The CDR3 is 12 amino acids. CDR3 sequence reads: CASSSGGDEQFF. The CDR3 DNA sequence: TGTGCCAGCAGTTCCGGGGGGGATGAGCAGTTCTTC.

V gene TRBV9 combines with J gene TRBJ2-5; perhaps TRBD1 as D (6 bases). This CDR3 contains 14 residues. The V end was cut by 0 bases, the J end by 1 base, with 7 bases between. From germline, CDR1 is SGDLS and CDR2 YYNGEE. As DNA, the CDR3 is TGTGCCAGCAGCGTAGGCAGGGGCCAAGAGACCCAGTACTTC. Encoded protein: CASSVGRGQETQYF. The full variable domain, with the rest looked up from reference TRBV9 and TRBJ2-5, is DSGVTQTPKHLITATGQRVTLRCSPRSGDLSVYWYQQSLDQGLQFLIQYYNGEERAKGNILERFSAQQFPDLHSELNLSSLELGDSALYFCASSVGRGQETQYFGPGTRLLVL.

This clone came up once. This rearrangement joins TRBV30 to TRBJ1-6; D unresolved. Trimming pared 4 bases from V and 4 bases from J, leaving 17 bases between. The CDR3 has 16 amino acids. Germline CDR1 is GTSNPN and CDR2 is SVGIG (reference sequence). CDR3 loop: CAWNRGIRPYNSPLHF. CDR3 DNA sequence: TGTGCCTGGAACCGGGGAATTCGTCCTTATAATTCACCCCTCCACTTT. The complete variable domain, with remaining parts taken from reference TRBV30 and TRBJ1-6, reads SQTIHQWPATLVQPVGSPLSLECTVEGTSNPNLYWYRQAAGRGLQLLFYSVGIGQISSEVPQNLSASRPQDRQFILSSKKLLLSDSGFYLCAWNRGIRPYNSPLHFGNGTRLTVT.

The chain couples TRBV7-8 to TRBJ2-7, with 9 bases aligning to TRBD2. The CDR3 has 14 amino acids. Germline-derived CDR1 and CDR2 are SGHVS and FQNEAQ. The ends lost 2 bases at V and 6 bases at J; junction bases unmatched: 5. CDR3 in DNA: TGTGCCAGCAGCTTAATAGCGGGAGCTGGCGAGCAGTACTTC. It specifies CASSLIAGAGEQYF.

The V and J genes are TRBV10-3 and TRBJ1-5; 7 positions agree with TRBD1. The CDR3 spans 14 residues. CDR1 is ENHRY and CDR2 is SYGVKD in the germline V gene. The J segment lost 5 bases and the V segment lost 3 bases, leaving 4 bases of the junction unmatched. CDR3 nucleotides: TGTGCCATCAGTGAAGGGGACAGAGATCAGCCCCAGCATTTT. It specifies CAISEGDRDQPQHF.

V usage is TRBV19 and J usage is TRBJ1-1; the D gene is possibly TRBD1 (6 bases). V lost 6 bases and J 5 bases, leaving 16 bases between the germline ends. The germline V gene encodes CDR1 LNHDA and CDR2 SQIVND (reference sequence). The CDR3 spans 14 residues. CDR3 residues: CASSFRGDGTEAFF. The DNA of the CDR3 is TGTGCCAGTAGCTTCAGGGGTGACGGGACTGAAGCTTTCTTT.

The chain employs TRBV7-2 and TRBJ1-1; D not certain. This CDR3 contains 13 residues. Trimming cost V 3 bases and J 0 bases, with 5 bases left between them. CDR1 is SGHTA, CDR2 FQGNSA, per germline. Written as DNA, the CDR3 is TGTGCCAGCAGCTTCTTAATGAACACTGAAGCTTTCTTT. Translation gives CASSFLMNTEAFF.

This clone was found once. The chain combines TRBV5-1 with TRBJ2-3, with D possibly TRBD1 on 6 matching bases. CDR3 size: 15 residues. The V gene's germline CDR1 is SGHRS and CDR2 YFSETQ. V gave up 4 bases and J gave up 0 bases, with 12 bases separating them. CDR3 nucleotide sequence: TGCGCCAGCAGCCGCCTGGGGGCCAGCACAGATACGCAGTATTTT. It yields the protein CASSRLGASTDTQYF.